The next 26 T cell receptor beta chains were all read from a single sample in a study of blood T cell repertoires in COVID-19. The data were produced by immunoSEQ multiplex PCR, yet TCRdb's version contains in-frame clones alone and is incomplete. The data show roughly 30,000 clones, 84% seen once. Sample: peripheral blood. Receptor source: a man in his 70s with active COVID-19.

The CDR3 is CSASSPGYNEQFF. The CDR3 DNA is TGCAGTGCTAGTTCCCCCGGGTACAATGAGCAGTTCTTC. V and J are TRBV20-1 and TRBJ2-1; D is ambiguous. Trimming shortened V by 3 bases and J by 4 bases, and 10 bases separated the two germline ends. CDR3 size: 13 residues. CDR1 and CDR2 from the germline V gene are DFQATT and SNEGSKA (reference sequence).

The chain is built from TRBV19 and TRBJ2-3; a possible D gene is TRBD1 (5 bases). CDR3 length: 13 residues. The germline gives CDR1 LNHDA, CDR2 SQIVND (reference sequence). V gave up 6 bases and J gave up 3 bases, with 10 bases separating them. The CDR3 is CASRNAGTDTQYF. CDR3 in DNA: TGTGCCAGTAGGAATGCAGGGACAGATACGCAGTATTTT. Based on the CDR3 plus reference TRBV19 and TRBJ2-3, the full variable domain is DGGITQSPKYLFRKEGQNVTLSCEQNLNHDAMYWYRQDPGQGLRLIYYSQIVNDFQKGDIAEGYSVSREKKESFPLTVTSAQKNPTAFYLCASRNAGTDTQYFGPGTRLTVL.

The sample holds one count of this clone. The rearrangement links TRBV9 to TRBJ2-3; 11 bases are shared with TRBD2. From germline, CDR1 is SGDLS and CDR2 YYNGEE. V dropped 4 bases and J dropped 2; count of bases not matched to a gene: 12. The CDR3 contains 18 residues. The CDR3 sequence: CASSRSGSGGAPTDTQYF. In nucleotides, the CDR3 is TGTGCCAGCAGCCGTAGTGGTAGCGGGGGGGCGCCCACAGATACGCAGTATTTT.

This clone has just one count. This chain's CDR3 is CASSLELWLDSRTDTQYF. The DNA of the CDR3 is TGTGCCAGCAGCTTAGAGTTGTGGCTGGACTCCCGCACAGATACGCAGTATTTT. The V call is TRBV7-2, the J call TRBJ2-3; a possible D gene is TRBD2 (5 bases). The CDR3 consists of 18 residues. Trimming shortened V by 1 base and J by 1 base, and 18 bases separated the two germline ends. Germline assignment: CDR1 SGHTA and CDR2 FQGNSA.

V is TRBV28 and J is TRBJ2-7; 12 bases fit TRBD2. The CDR3 is 15 residues long. V dropped 7 bases and J dropped 4; count of bases not matched to a gene: 8. CDR1 and CDR2 (germline): MDHEN, SYDVKM. The CDR3 nucleotides are TGTGCCAGCAAGTGGCCTAGCGGGGGGGCGTACGAGCAGTACTTC. Protein product: CASKWPSGGAYEQYF.

The chain has TRBV5-1 and TRBJ2-1; maybe TRBD2 (6 bases). Germline V gives CDR1 SGHRS, CDR2 YFSETQ. The CDR3 runs 14 residues. Trimming pared 3 bases from V and 5 bases from J, leaving 12 bases between. The CDR3 reads CASSSGTFNNEQFF. The CDR3 bases are TGCGCCAGCAGCTCCGGGACTTTTAACAATGAGCAGTTCTTC.

V and J are TRBV6-4 and TRBJ2-3, with TRBD1 matching over 7 bases. CDR1 is MRHNA and CDR2 is SNTAGT in the germline V gene. The junction had 1 base not matched to a gene; V was cut back by 4 bases and J by 3 bases. The CDR3 has 13 amino acids. Written as DNA, the CDR3 is TGTGCCAGCAGTGGACAGGGTACAGATACGCAGTATTTT. This translates into CASSGQGTDTQYF.

This chain links TRBV11-2 with TRBJ2-1; the match to TRBD2 covers 10 bases. Per germline, CDR1 SGHAT and CDR2 FQNNGV. J was trimmed by 4 bases and V by 5 bases; bases with no gene match: 8. The CDR3 spans 16 residues. Written as DNA, the CDR3 is TGTGCCAGCAGCCCTCCGGGACTAGCGCAATACAATGAGCAGTTCTTC. Its protein is CASSPPGLAQYNEQFF.

V is TRBV6-5 and J is TRBJ2-2, with 9 bases fitting TRBD1. The CDR3 has 15 residues. V lost 6 bases, J lost 2 bases, and 4 bases stayed unmatched. Germline assignment: CDR1 MNHEY and CDR2 SVGAGI. The CDR3: CASRQGQGNTGELFF. Here the CDR3 DNA reads TGTGCCAGCAGGCAGGGACAGGGTAACACCGGGGAGCTGTTTTTT.

The chain couples TRBV30 to TRBJ2-3, with 8 bases fitting TRBD2. The CDR3 covers 14 residues. V shed 2 bases and J 5 bases; nucleotides not matched to a gene: 6. CDR1 GTSNPN and CDR2 SVGIG come from the germline V gene (reference sequence). The CDR3 DNA reads TGTGCCTGGAGTCTCGGGGGGGCCGTAGATACGCAGTATTTT. This encodes CAWSLGGAVDTQYF.

The chain is built from TRBV7-2 and TRBJ2-1; the match to TRBD2 covers 10 bases. Germline loops: CDR1 SGHTA, CDR2 FQGNSA. This CDR3 spans 15 amino acids. V lost 5 bases to trimming and J lost 7 bases; unmatched junction nucleotides: 8. The CDR3 loop reads CASSATSGVLNEQFF. The DNA for the CDR3 is TGTGCCAGCAGCGCCACTAGCGGGGTGCTGAATGAGCAGTTCTTC.

The V gene is TRBV7-9, the J gene TRBJ1-1; D remains unclear. V was cut by 5 bases and J by 2 bases, with 9 bases left in between. Per the germline V gene, CDR1 is SEHNR and CDR2 is FQNEAQ (reference sequence). There are 13 residues in the CDR3. CDR3 loop: CASSDGLNTEAFF. CDR3 sequence (DNA): TGTGCCAGCAGCGACGGACTCAACACTGAAGCTTTCTTT.

This rearrangement joins TRBV7-9 to TRBJ1-2; 10 nucleotides match TRBD1. The germline CDR1 and CDR2 sequences are SEHNR and FQNEAQ (reference sequence). V trimming: 2 bases; J trimming: 8 bases; junction bases outside the gene matches: 5. The CDR3 consists of 14 residues. The CDR3 reads CASSLWDRGVGYTF. The CDR3 DNA is TGTGCCAGCAGCTTATGGGACAGGGGAGTGGGCTACACCTTC.

As regards this clone: The conserved closing phenylalanine or tryptophan is absent in this CDR3, likely reflecting a read error. Because the CDR3's place on the DNA is in doubt, the DNA is left out and the CDR3 is given as listed by TCRdb. The chain employs TRBV7-5 and TRBJ2-3; TRBD2 is taken as the D call from the table, unchecked against the DNA. TRBV7-5 is a pseudogene segment. The CDR3 is made up of 11 amino acids, end residues included. CDR3 amino acids: CVRSSRRGHPE.

The gene calls are TRBV28 and TRBJ1-2; 7 nucleotides match TRBD1. Germline V gene sequence: CDR1 MDHEN, CDR2 SYDVKM. Losses at the gene ends were 3 bases for V and 6 bases for J; bases not matched to a gene: 16. The CDR3 totals 17 residues. CDR3 bases: TGTGCCAGCAGTTTCCCTACCTGGAAGAGGGGGCTTGATGGCTACACCTTC. Amino acids: CASSFPTWKRGLDGYTF.

This rearrangement joins TRBV28 to TRBJ1-4; 9 bases map to TRBD1. V was clipped by 6 bases and J by 1 base; unmatched bases: 6. Germline V gives CDR1 MDHEN, CDR2 SYDVKM. The CDR3 runs 16 residues. The CDR3 sequence: CASREWGQGTNEKLFF. CDR3 nucleotide sequence: TGTGCCAGCAGGGAGTGGGGACAGGGAACTAATGAAAAACTGTTTTTT.

A few counts support this clone. Here the CDR3 DNA reads TGTGCCAGCAGCTTAGGGGGACAGGGCAATCAGCCCCAGCATTTT. As protein: CASSLGGQGNQPQHF. V usage is TRBV7-9 and J usage is TRBJ1-5; 8 bases map to TRBD1. Germline V gives CDR1 SEHNR, CDR2 FQNEAQ (reference sequence). J gave up 2 bases and V 1 base, and 1 base lay outside the gene matches. This CDR3 is 15 amino acids long. Based on the CDR3 plus reference TRBV7-9 and TRBJ1-5, the full variable domain is DTGVSQNPRHKITKRGQNVTFRCDPISEHNRLYWYRQTLGQGPEFLTYFQNEAQLEKSRLLSDRFSAERPKGSFSTLEIQRTEQGDSAMYLCASSLGGQGNQPQHFGDGTRLSIL.

The chain has TRBV10-2 and TRBJ2-4, with 10 bases fitting TRBD1. Germline V gene data show CDR1 as WSHSY and CDR2 as SAAADI. CDR3 length equals 24 residues. V shed 2 bases and J 0 bases; nucleotides not matched to a gene: 25. CDR3 amino acids: CASSETLPLFHGQGVILAKNIQYF. In DNA, the CDR3 is TGCGCCAGCAGTGAGACCCTACCTTTATTCCACGGACAGGGGGTTATACTAGCCAAAAACATTCAGTACTTC.

The chain joins TRBV30 to TRBJ1-2; maybe TRBD1 (6 bases). Germline lookup yields CDR1 GTSNPN and CDR2 SVGIG (reference sequence). V lost 4 bases to trimming and J lost 4 bases, with 10 bases between them. This CDR3 contains 12 residues. CDR3: CAWNRARYGYTF. The CDR3 region has the DNA TGTGCCTGGAACAGGGCTCGCTATGGCTACACCTTC.

The rearrangement uses TRBV13 and TRBJ2-5, with D possibly matching TRBD1 (5 bases). With 5 bases removed from V and 2 bases from J, the gap between germline ends came to 12 bases. The CDR3 runs to 14 residues. The germline V gene has CDR1 PRHDT and CDR2 FYEKMQ (reference sequence). CDR3 DNA sequence: TGTGCCAGCAGCCCTCGGTGGACACAAGAGACCCAGTACTTC. Protein: CASSPRWTQETQYF.

This clone rates as medium-sized. The chain carries TRBV28 and TRBJ2-4, with 7 bases fitting TRBD2. The ends lost 5 bases at V and 1 base at J; junction bases unmatched: 5. This CDR3 contains 15 residues. The germline gives CDR1 MDHEN, CDR2 SYDVKM. The CDR3 coding sequence is TGTGCCAGCAGTGAGCGGGGAGGGGCCAAAAACATTCAGTACTTC. Translation gives CASSERGGAKNIQYF.

This clone was recorded only once. J is TRBJ2-7 and V is TRBV5-1; TRBD2 aligns across 8 bases. From germline, CDR1 is SGHRS and CDR2 YFSETQ. V lost 5 bases to trimming and J lost 7 bases; unmatched junction nucleotides: 11. This CDR3 spans 14 amino acids. CDR3 sequence reads: CASSLSGGTGEQYF. The DNA of the CDR3 is TGCGCCAGCAGTTTGAGCGGGGGAACCGGGGAGCAGTACTTC.

The V gene is TRBV18, the J gene TRBJ1-6; TRBD1 matches 7 bases. The CDR3 loop spans 19 amino acids. CDR1 is KGHSH and CDR2 is LQKENI in the germline V gene. The trim removed 2 bases at V and 0 bases at J, leaving 10 bases unmatched. CDR3 DNA: TGTGCCAGCTCACCAAGGGACAGCGGTACTAGCTCCTATAATTCACCCCTCCACTTT. It codes for CASSPRDSGTSSYNSPLHF.

This chain links TRBV11-3 with TRBJ2-2; TRBD2 aligns across 7 bases. The germline CDR1 and CDR2 sequences are SGHNT and YENEEA. This CDR3 is 16 amino acids long. The junction had 7 bases not matched to a gene; V was cut back by 0 bases and J by 6 bases. DNA for the CDR3: TGTGCCAGCAGCTTAGAGCCTAGCGGAGGGGCCGGGGAGCTGTTTTTT. It encodes CASSLEPSGGAGELFF.

The rearrangement joins TRBV7-2 to TRBJ1-2; TRBD1 agrees at 12 bases. The germline V gene has CDR1 SGHTA and CDR2 FQGNSA. Trimming removed 0 bases from V and 8 bases from J; junction bases left unmatched: 4. CDR3 size: 15 residues. CDR3 in amino acids: CASSLAKGTGGGYTF. The CDR3 region has the DNA TGTGCCAGCAGCTTAGCTAAGGGGACAGGGGGCGGCTACACCTTC.

This sequence joins TRBV5-6 and TRBJ2-5, with TRBD1 matching over 9 bases. V dropped 4 bases and J dropped 0; count of bases not matched to a gene: 4. The CDR3 contains 15 residues. CDR1 is SGHDT, CDR2 YYEEEE, per germline. The CDR3 DNA is TGTGCCAGCAGCCAAGGGGACAGGGACCAAGAGACCCAGTACTTC. Amino acids: CASSQGDRDQETQYF.